This T cell receptor beta chain was found in a study of OX40 agonist ivuxolimab in advanced cancers. Study context: A male proportion of approximately 83% was recorded, with mean age around 60 years and range about 23 to 80. Partial responses were recorded for three patients, including one with hepatocellular carcinoma and two with cutaneous melanoma. General observations from the study: Among expanded peripheral T cells, antigen specificity went undetermined.

Points on this clone: Its specificity is not known.

TCRdb's copy holds only in-frame clones and misses some; the assay was immunoSEQ multiplex PCR. Here the sample spans more than 60,000 clones, roughly 86% being singletons. Germline CDR1 and CDR2: LNHDA and SQIVND (reference sequence). The V end was cut by 8 bases, the J end by 2 bases, with 12 bases between. The CDR3 totals 13 residues. This chain uses TRBV19 with TRBJ2-5, with D hard to call. This clonotype was obtained from an adult with an advanced solid tumor such as melanoma, head and neck, liver or kidney cancer. Sequenced material: CD4+ or CD8+ T cells sorted from blood, taken in a trial of the OX40 agonist ivuxolimab. The CDR3 DNA follows: TGTGCCAGTCGCCACAGTAATCAAGAGACCCAGTACTTC. This translates into CASRHSNQETQYF.